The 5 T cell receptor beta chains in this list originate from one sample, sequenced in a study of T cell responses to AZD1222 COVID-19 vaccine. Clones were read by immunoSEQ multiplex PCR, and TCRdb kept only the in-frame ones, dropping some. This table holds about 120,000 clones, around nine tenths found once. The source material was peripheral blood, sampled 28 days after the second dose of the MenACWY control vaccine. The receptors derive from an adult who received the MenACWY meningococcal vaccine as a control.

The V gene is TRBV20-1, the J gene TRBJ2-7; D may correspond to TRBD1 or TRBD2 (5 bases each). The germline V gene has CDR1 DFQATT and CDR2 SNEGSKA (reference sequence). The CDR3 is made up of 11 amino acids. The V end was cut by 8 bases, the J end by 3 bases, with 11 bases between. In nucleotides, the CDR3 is TGCAGTTTCGGGGACCGCTACGAGCAGTACTTC. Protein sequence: CSFGDRYEQYF.

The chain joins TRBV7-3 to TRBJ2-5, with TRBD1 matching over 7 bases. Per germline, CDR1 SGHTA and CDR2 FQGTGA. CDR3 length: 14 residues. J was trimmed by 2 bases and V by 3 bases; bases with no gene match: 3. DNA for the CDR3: TGTGCCAGCAGCTTGGGGACAGCTCAAGAGACCCAGTACTTC. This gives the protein CASSLGTAQETQYF.

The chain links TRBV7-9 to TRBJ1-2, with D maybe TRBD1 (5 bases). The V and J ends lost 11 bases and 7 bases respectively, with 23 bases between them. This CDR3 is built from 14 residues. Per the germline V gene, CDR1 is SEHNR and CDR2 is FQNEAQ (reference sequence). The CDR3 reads CAGTELMGVVGYTF. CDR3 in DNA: TGTGCCGGAACGGAGTTGATGGGGGTAGTTGGCTACACCTTC. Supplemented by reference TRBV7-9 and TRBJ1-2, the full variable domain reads DTGVSQNPRHKITKRGQNVTFRCDPISEHNRLYWYRQTLGQGPEFLTYFQNEAQLEKSRLLSDRFSAERPKGSFSTLEIQRTEQGDSAMYLCAGTELMGVVGYTFGSGTRLTVV.

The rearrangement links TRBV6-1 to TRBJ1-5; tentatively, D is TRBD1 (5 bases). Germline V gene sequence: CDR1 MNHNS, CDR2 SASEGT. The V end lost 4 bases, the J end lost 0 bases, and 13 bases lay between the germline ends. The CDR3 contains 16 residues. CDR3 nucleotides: TGTGCCAGCAGTGCCTCAGACAGATTTAGCAATCAGCCCCAGCATTTT. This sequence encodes CASSASDRFSNQPQHF.

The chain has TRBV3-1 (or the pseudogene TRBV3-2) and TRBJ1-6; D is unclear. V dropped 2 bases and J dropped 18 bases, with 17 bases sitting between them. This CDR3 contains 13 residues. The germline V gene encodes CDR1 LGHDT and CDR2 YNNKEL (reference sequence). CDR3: CASSQNRAPGRHF. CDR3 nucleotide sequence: TGTGCCAGCAGCCAAAACCGGGCCCCGGGCCGCCACTTT.